These T cell receptor beta chains were read from a single sample in a study of blood T cell repertoires in COVID-19. Some clones are missing from TCRdb's copy, which holds only in-frame ones; the method was immunoSEQ multiplex PCR. The sample holds roughly 300,000 clones, about 90% seen once. Sample: peripheral blood. These receptors originate from a woman aged 30 to 39 with COVID-19, enrolled during active disease. Both conserved end residues are part of each CDR3. D genes are given only for firm matches. Size is omitted from some rows. Given values are once, few, many or a class for expanded clones.

.	.	TRBV3-1/TRBV3-2	TRBJ1-2	CASSHGGPSYGYTF	TGTGCCAGCAGCCACGGGGGGCCTAGCTATGGCTACACCTTC
.	.	TRBV3-1/TRBV3-2	TRBJ2-6	CASLDRSSGANVLTF	TGTGCCAGCTTAGATCGGAGCTCTGGGGCCAACGTCCTGACTTTC
.	.	TRBV2	TRBJ1-1	CASMREMNTEAFF	TGTGCCAGCATGAGAGAGATGAACACTGAAGCTTTCTTT
.	TRBD1	TRBV2	TRBJ2-2	CASRGTENTGELFF	TGTGCCAGCAGAGGGACAGAAAACACCGGGGAGCTGTTTTTT
.	TRBD2	TRBV6-2/TRBV6-3	TRBJ2-7	CASSPQTASGVLYAQYF	TGTGCCAGCAGCCCCCAGACGGCTAGCGGGGTTCTATACGCGCAGTACTTC
.	.	TRBV11-2	TRBJ1-1	CASSLVRGPNTEAFF	TGTGCCAGCAGCTTAGTTCGGGGTCCAAACACTGAAGCTTTCTTT
once	.	TRBV3-1/TRBV3-2	TRBJ2-3	CASSQVGQSTDTQYF	TGTGCCAGCAGCCAAGTAGGACAAAGCACAGATACGCAGTATTTT
.	.	TRBV2	TRBJ1-3	CARSPQVVGNTIYF	TGTGCCCGCAGCCCACAGGTCGTGGGAAACACCATATATTTT
.	TRBD1	TRBV19	TRBJ1-1	CASRAGQGNTEAFF	TGTGCCAGTAGAGCAGGACAGGGGAACACTGAAGCTTTCTTT
.	TRBD2	TRBV7-2	TRBJ2-3	CASSLGVAGRTDTQYF	TGTGCCAGCAGCTTAGGGGTAGCGGGACGCACAGATACGCAGTATTTT
few	TRBD1	TRBV9	TRBJ1-3	CASSVGVRGGNTIYF	TGTGCCAGCAGCGTAGGAGTCAGGGGGGGAAACACCATATATTTT
.	.	TRBV19	TRBJ1-6	CASSTGSSYNSPLHF	TGTGCCAGTAGTACCGGTAGCTCCTATAATTCACCCCTCCACTTT
many	TRBD2	TRBV15	TRBJ2-4	CATSRVLAGVQYF	TGTGCCACCAGCAGAGTTCTAGCGGGGGTTCAGTACTTC
few	.	TRBV27	TRBJ1-6	CASSLSNSNSPLHF	TGTGCCAGCAGTTTATCGAATAGTAATTCACCCCTCCACTTT
.	.	TRBV12-3/TRBV12-4	TRBJ2-5	CASSKDTILAQYF	TGTGCCAGCAGTAAGGACACAATCCTGGCCCAGTACTTC
.	TRBD1	TRBV11-2	TRBJ2-2	CASSFFGAGGHENTGELFF	TGTGCCAGCAGCTTTTTCGGGGCAGGGGGCCATGAAAACACCGGGGAGCTGTTTTTT